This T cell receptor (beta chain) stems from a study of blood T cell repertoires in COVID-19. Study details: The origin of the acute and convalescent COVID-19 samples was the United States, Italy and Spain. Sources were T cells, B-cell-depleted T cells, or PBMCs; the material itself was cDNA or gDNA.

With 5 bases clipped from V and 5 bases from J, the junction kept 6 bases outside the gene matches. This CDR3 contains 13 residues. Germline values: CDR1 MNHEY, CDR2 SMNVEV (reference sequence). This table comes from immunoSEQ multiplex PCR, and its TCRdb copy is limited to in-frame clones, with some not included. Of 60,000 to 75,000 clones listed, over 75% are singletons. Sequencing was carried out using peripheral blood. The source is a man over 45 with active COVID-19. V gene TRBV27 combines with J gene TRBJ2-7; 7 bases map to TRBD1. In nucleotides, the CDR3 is TGTGCCAGCAGTCTAGGACAGGTCCACGAGCAGTACTTC. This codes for CASSLGQVHEQYF.